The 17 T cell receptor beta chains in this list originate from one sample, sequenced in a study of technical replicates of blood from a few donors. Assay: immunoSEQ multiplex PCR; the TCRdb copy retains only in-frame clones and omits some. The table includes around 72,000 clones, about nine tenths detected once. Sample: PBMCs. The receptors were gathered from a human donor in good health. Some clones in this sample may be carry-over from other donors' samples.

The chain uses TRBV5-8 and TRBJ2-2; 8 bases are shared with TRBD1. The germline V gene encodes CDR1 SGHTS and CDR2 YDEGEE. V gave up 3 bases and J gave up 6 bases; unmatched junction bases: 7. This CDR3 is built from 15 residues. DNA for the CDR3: TGTGCCAGCAGCTCGGACAGGGAGTCGGCCGGGGAGCTGTTTTTT. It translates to CASSSDRESAGELFF.

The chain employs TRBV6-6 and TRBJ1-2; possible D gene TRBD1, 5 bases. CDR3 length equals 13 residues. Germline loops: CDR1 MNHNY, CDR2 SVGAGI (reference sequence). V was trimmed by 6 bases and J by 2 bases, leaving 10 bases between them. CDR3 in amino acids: CASRPDRNYGYTF. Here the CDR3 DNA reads TGTGCCAGCAGACCCGACAGAAACTATGGCTACACCTTC.

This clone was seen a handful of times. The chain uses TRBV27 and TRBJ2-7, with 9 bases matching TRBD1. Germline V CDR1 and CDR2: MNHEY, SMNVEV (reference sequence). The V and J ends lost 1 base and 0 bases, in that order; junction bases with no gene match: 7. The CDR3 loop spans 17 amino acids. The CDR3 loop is CASSLLTGTGSSYEQYF. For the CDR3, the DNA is TGTGCCAGCAGTTTATTAACCGGGACAGGGTCCTCCTACGAGCAGTACTTC.

The CDR3 sequence: CASSFSGLAGYNEQFF. DNA of the CDR3: TGTGCCAGCAGCTTTTCTGGGCTAGCGGGGTACAATGAGCAGTTCTTC. The chain combines TRBV7-9 with TRBJ2-1, with 9 nucleotides matching TRBD2. The germline V gene encodes CDR1 SEHNR and CDR2 FQNEAQ (reference sequence). The CDR3 totals 16 residues. The V gene end was trimmed by 3 bases and the J gene end by 4 bases; junction bases not matched to a gene: 7.

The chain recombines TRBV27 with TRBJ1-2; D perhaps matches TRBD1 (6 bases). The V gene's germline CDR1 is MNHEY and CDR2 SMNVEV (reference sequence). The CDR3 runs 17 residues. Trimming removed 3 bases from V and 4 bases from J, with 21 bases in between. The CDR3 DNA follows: TGTGCCAGCAGTTTTAACCCCCGGGACAAGGGCTCCTATGGCTACACCTTC. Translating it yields CASSFNPRDKGSYGYTF.

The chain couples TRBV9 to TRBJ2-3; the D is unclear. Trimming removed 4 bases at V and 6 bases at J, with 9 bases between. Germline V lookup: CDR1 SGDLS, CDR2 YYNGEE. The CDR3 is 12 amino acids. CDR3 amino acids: CASSRDEDTQYF. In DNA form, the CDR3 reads TGTGCCAGCAGCAGAGATGAGGATACGCAGTATTTT.

CDR3 loop: CASSLGRGYEQYF. In DNA, the CDR3 is TGTGCCAGCAGCTTAGGTAGGGGCTACGAGCAGTACTTC. The chain employs TRBV7-9 and TRBJ2-7; possibly TRBD1 for D (5 bases). Germline loops: CDR1 SEHNR, CDR2 FQNEAQ (reference sequence). V lost 1 base to trimming and J lost 3 bases, with 7 bases between them. The CDR3 is made up of 13 amino acids. The full variable domain, in which reference TRBV7-9 and TRBJ2-7 provide the parts outside the CDR3, is DTGVSQNPRHKITKRGQNVTFRCDPISEHNRLYWYRQTLGQGPEFLTYFQNEAQLEKSRLLSDRFSAERPKGSFSTLEIQRTEQGDSAMYLCASSLGRGYEQYFGPGTRLTVT.

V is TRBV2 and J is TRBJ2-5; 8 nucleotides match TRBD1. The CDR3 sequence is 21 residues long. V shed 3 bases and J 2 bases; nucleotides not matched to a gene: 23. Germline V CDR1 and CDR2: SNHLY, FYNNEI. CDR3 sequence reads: CASSDPGQGASSELLQETQYF. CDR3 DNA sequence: TGTGCCAGCAGTGACCCGGGGCAGGGGGCTTCATCGGAACTACTACAAGAGACCCAGTACTTC.

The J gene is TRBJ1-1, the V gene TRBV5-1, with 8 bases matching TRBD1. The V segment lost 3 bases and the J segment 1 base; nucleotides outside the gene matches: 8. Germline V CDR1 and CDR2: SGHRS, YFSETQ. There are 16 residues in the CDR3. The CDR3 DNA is TGCGCCAGCAGCTACCGGACAGGGCGCCCGAACACTGAAGCTTTCTTT. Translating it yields CASSYRTGRPNTEAFF.

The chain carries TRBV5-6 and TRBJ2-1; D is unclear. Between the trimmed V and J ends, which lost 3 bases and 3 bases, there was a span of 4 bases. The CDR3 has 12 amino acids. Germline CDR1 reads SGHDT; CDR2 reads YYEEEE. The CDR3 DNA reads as TGTGCCAGCAGCTCGTACTACAATGAGCAGTTCTTC. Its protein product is CASSSYYNEQFF.

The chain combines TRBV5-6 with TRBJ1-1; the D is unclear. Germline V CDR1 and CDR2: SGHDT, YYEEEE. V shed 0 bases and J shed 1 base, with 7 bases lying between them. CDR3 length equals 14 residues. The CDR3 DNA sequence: TGTGCCAGCAGCTTGGGTCCAGGGAACACTGAAGCTTTCTTT. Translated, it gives CASSLGPGNTEAFF.

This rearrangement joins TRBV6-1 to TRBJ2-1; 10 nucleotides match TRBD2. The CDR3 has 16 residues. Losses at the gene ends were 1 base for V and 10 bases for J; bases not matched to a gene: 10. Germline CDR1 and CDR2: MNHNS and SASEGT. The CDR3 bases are TGTGCCAGCAGTGAAGGGCGGACTAGCGGAATTTGGGAGCAGTTCTTC. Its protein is CASSEGRTSGIWEQFF.

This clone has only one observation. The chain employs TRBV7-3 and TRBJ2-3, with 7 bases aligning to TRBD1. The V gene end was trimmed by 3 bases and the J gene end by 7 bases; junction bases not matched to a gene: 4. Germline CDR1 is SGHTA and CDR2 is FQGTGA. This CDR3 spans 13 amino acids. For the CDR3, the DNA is TGTGCCAGCAGCTTGGGACAGAGAAATACGCAGTATTTT. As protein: CASSLGQRNTQYF.

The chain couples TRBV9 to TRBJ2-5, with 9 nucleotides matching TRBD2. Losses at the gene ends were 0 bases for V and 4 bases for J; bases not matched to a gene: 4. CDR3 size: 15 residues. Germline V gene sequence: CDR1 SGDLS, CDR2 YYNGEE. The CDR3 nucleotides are TGTGCCAGCAGCGTAGATAGCGGGAGATCAGAGACCCAGTACTTC. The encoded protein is CASSVDSGRSETQYF. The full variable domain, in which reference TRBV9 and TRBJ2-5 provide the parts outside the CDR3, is DSGVTQTPKHLITATGQRVTLRCSPRSGDLSVYWYQQSLDQGLQFLIQYYNGEERAKGNILERFSAQQFPDLHSELNLSSLELGDSALYFCASSVDSGRSETQYFGPGTRLLVL.

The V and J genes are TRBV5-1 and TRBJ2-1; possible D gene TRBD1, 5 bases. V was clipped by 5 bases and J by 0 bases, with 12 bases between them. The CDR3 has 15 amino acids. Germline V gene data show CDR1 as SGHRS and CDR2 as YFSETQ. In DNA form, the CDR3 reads TGCGCCAGCAGTAAAGACAGAAGCTCCTACAATGAGCAGTTCTTC. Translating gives CASSKDRSSYNEQFF.

The CDR3 sequence is CSARPPGTLHF. The CDR3 coding sequence is TGCAGTGCTAGACCGCCGGGGACCCTCCACTTT. V and J are TRBV20-1 and TRBJ1-6, with D unresolved. V lost 2 bases to trimming and J lost 14 bases, with 10 bases between them. CDR1 is DFQATT and CDR2 is SNEGSKA in the germline V gene (reference sequence). The CDR3 runs to 11 residues.

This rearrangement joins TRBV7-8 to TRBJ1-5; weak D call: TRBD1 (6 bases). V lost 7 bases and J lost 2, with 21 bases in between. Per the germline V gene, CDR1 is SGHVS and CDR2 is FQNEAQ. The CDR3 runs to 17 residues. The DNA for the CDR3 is TGTGCCAGCACTTCCTCGGGGAGAGGGGGACGCAATCAGCCCCAGCATTTT. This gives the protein CASTSSGRGGRNQPQHF.